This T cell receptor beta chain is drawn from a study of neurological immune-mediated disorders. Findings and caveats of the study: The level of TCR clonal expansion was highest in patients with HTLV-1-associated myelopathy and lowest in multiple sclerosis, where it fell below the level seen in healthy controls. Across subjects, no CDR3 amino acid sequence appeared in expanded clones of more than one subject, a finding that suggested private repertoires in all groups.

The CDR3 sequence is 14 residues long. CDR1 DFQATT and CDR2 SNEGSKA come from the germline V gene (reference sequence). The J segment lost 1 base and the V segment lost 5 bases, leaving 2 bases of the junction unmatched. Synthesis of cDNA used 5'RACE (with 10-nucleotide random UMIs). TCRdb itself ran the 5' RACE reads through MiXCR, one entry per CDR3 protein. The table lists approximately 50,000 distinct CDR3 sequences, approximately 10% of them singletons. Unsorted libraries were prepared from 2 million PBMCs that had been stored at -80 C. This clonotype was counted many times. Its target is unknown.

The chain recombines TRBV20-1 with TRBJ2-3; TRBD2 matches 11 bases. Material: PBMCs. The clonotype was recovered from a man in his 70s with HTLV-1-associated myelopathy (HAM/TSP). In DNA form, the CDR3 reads TGCAGTGCTGGTAGCGGGAGGGGCACAGATACGCAGTATTTT. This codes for CSAGSGRGTDTQYF.